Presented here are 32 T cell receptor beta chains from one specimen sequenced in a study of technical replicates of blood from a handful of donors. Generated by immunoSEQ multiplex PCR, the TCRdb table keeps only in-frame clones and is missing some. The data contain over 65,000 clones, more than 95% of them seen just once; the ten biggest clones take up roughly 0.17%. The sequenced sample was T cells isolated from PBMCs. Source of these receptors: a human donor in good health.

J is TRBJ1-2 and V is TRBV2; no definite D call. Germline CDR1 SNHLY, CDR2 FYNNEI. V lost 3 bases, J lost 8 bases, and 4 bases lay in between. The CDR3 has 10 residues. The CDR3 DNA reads TGTGCCAGCAGTGAGCAGGGCTACACCTTC. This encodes CASSEQGYTF. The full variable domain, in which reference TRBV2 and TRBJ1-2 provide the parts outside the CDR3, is EPEVTQTPSHQVTQMGQEVILRCVPISNHLYFYWYRQILGQKVEFLVSFYNNEISEKSEIFDDQFSVERPDGSNFTLKIRSTKLEDSAMYFCASSEQGYTFGSGTRLTVV.

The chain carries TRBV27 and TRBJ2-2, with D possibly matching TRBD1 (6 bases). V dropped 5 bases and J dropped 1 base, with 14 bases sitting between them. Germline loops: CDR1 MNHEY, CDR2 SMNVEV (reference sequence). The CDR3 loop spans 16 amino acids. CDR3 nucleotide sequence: TGTGCCAGCAGTACGAAGACAGGTCAGAACACCGGGGAGCTGTTTTTT. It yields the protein CASSTKTGQNTGELFF.

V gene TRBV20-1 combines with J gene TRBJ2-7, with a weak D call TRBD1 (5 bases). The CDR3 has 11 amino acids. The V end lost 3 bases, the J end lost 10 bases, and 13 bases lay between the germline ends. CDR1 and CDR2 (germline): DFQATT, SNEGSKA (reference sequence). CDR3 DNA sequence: TGCAGTGCTAGTTCGGCAGGGCCTCAGTACTTC. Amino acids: CSASSAGPQYF.

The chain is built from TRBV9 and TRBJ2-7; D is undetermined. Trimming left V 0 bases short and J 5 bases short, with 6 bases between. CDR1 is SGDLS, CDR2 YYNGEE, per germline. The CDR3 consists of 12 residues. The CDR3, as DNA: TGTGCCAGCAGCGTAGCGGGTCACGAGCAGTACTTC. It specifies CASSVAGHEQYF.

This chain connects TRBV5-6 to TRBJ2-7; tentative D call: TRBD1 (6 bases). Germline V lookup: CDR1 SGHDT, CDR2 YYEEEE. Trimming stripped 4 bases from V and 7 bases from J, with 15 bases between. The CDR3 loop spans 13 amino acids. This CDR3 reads CASSLIQGQEQYF. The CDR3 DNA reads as TGTGCCAGCAGCCTTATACAGGGCCAAGAGCAGTACTTC. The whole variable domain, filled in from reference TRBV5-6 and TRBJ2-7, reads DAGVTQSPTHLIKTRGQQVTLRCSPKSGHDTVSWYQQALGQGPQFIFQYYEEEERQRGNFPDRFSGHQFPNYSSELNVNALLLGDSALYLCASSLIQGQEQYFGPGTRLTVT.

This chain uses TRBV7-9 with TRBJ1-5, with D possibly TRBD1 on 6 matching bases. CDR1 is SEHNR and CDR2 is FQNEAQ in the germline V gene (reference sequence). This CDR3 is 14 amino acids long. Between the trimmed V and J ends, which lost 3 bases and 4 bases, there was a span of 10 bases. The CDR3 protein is CASSFSGDNQPQHF. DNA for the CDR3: TGTGCCAGCAGCTTTTCAGGGGATAATCAGCCCCAGCATTTT.

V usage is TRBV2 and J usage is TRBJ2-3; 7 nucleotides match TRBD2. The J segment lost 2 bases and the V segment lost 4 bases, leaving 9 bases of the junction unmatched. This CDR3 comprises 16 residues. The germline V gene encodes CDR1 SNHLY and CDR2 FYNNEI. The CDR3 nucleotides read TGTGCCAGCAGTGTTCTTCTAGCGGCATCCACAGATACGCAGTATTTT. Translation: CASSVLLAASTDTQYF.

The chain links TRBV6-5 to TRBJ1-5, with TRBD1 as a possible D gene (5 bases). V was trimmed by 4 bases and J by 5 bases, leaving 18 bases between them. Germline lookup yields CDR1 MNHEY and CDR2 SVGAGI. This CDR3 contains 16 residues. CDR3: CASSLKSGYVDQPQHF. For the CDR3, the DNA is TGTGCCAGCAGTTTAAAATCAGGGTATGTCGATCAGCCCCAGCATTTT.

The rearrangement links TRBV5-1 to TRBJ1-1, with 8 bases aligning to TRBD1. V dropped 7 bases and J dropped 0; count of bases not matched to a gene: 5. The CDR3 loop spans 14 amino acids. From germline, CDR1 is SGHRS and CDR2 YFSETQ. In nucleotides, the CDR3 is TGCGCCAGCGGTAGGGACAGGTTGAACACTGAAGCTTTCTTT. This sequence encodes CASGRDRLNTEAFF.

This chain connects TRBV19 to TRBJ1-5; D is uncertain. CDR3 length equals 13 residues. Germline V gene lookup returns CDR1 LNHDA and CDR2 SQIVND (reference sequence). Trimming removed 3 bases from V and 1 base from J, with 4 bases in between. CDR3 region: CASSMSSNQPQHF. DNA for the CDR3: TGTGCCAGTAGTATGTCAAGCAATCAGCCCCAGCATTTT. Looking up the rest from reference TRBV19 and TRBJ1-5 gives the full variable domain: DGGITQSPKYLFRKEGQNVTLSCEQNLNHDAMYWYRQDPGQGLRLIYYSQIVNDFQKGDIAEGYSVSREKKESFPLTVTSAQKNPTAFYLCASSMSSNQPQHFGDGTRLSIL.

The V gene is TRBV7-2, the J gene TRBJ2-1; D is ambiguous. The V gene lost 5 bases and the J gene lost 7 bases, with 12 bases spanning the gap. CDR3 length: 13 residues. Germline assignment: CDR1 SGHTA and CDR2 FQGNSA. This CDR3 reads CASSHPELNEQFF. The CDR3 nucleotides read TGTGCCAGCAGCCACCCTGAGTTGAATGAGCAGTTCTTC. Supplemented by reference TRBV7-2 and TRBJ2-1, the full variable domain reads GAGVSQSPSNKVTEKGKDVELRCDPISGHTALYWYRQSLGQGLEFLIYFQGNSAPDKSGLPSDRFSAERTGGSVSTLTIQRTQQEDSAVYLCASSHPELNEQFFGPGTRLTVL.

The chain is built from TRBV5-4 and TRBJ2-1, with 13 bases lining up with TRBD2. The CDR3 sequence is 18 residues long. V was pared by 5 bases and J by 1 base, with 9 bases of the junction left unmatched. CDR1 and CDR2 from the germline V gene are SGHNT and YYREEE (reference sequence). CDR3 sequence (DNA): TGTGCCAGCAGGCCGGGACTAGCGGGATTCTCTTCCTACAATGAGCAGTTCTTC. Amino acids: CASRPGLAGFSSYNEQFF.

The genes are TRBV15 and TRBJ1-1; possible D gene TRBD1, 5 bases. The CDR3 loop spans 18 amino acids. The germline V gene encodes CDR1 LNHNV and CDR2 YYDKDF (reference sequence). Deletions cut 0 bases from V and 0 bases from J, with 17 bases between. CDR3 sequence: CATSRDNWRDYLNTEAFF. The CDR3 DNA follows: TGTGCCACCAGCAGAGATAATTGGCGGGACTACCTGAACACTGAAGCTTTCTTT.

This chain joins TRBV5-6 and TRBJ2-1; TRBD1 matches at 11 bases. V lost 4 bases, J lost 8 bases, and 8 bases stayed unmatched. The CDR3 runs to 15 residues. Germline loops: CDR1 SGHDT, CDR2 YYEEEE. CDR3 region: CASSPGRTGGHEQFF. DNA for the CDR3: TGTGCCAGCAGCCCCGGCAGGACAGGGGGCCATGAGCAGTTCTTC.

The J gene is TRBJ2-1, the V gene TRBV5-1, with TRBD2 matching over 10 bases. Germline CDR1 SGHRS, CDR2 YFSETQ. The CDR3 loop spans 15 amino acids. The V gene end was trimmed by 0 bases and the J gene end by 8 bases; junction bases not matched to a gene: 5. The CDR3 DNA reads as TGCGCCAGCAGCTTGGCTTCGCTAGCGGGAGATGAGCAGTTCTTC. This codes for CASSLASLAGDEQFF. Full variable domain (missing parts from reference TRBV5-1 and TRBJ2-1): KAGVTQTPRYLIKTRGQQVTLSCSPISGHRSVSWYQQTPGQGLQFLFEYFSETQRNKGNFPGRFSGRQFSNSRSEMNVSTLELGDSALYLCASSLASLAGDEQFFGPGTRLTVL.

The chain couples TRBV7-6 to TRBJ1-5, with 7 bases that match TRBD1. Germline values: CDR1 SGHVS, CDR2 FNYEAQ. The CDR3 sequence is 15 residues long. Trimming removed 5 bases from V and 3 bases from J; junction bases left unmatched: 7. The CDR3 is CASSRGTAHNQPQHF. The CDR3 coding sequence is TGTGCCAGCAGCCGGGGGACAGCTCACAATCAGCCCCAGCATTTT.

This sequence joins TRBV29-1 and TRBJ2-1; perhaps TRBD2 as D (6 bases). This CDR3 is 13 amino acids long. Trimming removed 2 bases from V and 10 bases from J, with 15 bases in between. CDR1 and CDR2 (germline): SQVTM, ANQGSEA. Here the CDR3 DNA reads TGCAGCGTTGAATACCAGGGACTCCAGGAGCAGTTCTTC. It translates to CSVEYQGLQEQFF.

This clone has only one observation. CDR3 protein: CASSLDRDRYYGYTF. The CDR3 nucleotides read TGTGCCAGCAGCTTAGACCGGGACAGGTACTATGGCTACACCTTC. The chain links TRBV7-9 to TRBJ1-2; 8 bases are a match to TRBD1. V shed 1 base and J 3 bases; nucleotides not matched to a gene: 4. Germline values: CDR1 SEHNR, CDR2 FQNEAQ (reference sequence). The CDR3 is 15 residues long.

The CDR3 sequence is CASSSLRGNTEAFF. The DNA for the CDR3 is TGTGCCAGCAGTTCCCTAAGGGGGAACACTGAAGCTTTCTTT. V and J are TRBV6-5 and TRBJ1-1; perhaps TRBD1 as D (5 bases). The V gene lost 4 bases and the J gene lost 1 base, with 10 bases spanning the gap. The V gene's germline CDR1 is MNHEY and CDR2 SVGAGI. There are 14 residues in the CDR3.

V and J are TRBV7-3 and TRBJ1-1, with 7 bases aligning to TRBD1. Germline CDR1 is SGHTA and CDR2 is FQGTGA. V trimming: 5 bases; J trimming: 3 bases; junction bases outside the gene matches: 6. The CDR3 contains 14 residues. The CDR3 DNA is TGTGCCAGCAGCCCGGGACAGATAGACACTGAAGCTTTCTTT. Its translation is CASSPGQIDTEAFF.

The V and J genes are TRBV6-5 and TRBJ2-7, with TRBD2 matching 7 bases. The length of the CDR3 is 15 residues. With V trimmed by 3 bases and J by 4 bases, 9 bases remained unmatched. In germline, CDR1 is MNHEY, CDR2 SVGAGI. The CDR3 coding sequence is TGTGCCAGCAGTTATCTCGAAGCGGGGAAATACGAGCAGTACTTC. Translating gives CASSYLEAGKYEQYF.

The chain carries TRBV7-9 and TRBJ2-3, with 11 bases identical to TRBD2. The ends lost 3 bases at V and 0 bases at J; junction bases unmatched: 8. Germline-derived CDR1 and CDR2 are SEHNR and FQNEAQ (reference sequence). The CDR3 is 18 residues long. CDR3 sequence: CASSFPGLAASSTDTQYF. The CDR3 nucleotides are TGTGCCAGCAGCTTTCCGGGACTAGCGGCATCTAGCACAGATACGCAGTATTTT.

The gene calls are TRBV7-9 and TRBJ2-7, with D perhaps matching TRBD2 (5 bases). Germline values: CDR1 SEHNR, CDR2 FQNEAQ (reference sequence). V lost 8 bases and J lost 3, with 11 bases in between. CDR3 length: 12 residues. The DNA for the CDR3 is TGTGCCAGCGGGTTGGGAGACTACGAGCAGTACTTC. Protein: CASGLGDYEQYF. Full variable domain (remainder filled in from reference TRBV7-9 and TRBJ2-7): DTGVSQNPRHKITKRGQNVTFRCDPISEHNRLYWYRQTLGQGPEFLTYFQNEAQLEKSRLLSDRFSAERPKGSFSTLEIQRTEQGDSAMYLCASGLGDYEQYFGPGTRLTVT.

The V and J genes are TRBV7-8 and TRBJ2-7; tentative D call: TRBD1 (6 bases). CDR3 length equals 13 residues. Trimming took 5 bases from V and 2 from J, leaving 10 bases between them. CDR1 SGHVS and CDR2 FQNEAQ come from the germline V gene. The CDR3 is CASSVQGTYEQYF. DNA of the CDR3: TGTGCCAGCAGCGTACAGGGAACCTACGAGCAGTACTTC. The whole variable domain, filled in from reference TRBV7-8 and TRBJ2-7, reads GAGVSQSPRYKVAKRGQDVALRCDPISGHVSLFWYQQALGQGPEFLTYFQNEAQLDKSGLPSDRFFAERPEGSVSTLKIQRTQQEDSAVYLCASSVQGTYEQYFGPGTRLTVT.

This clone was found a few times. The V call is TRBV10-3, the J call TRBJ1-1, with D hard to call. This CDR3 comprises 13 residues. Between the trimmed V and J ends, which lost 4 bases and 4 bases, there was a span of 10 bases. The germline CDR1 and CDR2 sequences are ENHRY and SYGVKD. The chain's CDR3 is CAISVGEVTEAFF. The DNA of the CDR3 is TGTGCCATCAGTGTTGGGGAGGTCACTGAAGCTTTCTTT.

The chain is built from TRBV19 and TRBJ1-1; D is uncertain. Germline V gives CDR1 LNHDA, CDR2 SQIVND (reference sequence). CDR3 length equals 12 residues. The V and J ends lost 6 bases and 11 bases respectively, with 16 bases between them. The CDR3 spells CASRTSTEVAFF. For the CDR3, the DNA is TGTGCCAGTAGAACCTCGACGGAGGTGGCTTTCTTT.

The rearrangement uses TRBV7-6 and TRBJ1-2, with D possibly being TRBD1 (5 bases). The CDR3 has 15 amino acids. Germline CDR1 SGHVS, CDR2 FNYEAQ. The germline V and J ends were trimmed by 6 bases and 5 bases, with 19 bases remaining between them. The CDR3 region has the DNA TGTGCCAGCAGTGCCTTTGGGTCAGGGAAGTATGGCTACACCTTC. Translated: CASSAFGSGKYGYTF. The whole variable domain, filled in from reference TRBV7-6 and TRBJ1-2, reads GAGVSQSPRYKVTKRGQDVALRCDPISGHVSLYWYRQALGQGPEFLTYFNYEAQQDKSGLPNDRFSAERPEGSISTLTIQRTEQRDSAMYRCASSAFGSGKYGYTFGSGTRLTVV.

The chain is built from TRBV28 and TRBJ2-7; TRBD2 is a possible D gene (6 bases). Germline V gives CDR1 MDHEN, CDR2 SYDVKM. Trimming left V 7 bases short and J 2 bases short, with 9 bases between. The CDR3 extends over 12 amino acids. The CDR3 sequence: CASMEGPYEQYF. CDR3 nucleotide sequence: TGTGCCAGCATGGAGGGACCCTACGAGCAGTACTTC.

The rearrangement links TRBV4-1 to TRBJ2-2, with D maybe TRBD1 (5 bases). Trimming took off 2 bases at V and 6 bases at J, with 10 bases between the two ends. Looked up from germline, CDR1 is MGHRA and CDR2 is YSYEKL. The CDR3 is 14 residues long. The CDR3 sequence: CASSQLPRAGELFF. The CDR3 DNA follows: TGCGCCAGCAGCCAACTCCCCAGGGCCGGGGAGCTGTTTTTT.

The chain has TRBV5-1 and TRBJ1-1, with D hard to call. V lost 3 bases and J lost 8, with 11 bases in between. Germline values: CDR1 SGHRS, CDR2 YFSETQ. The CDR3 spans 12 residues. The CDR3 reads CASSWVGEEAFF. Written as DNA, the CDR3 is TGCGCCAGCAGCTGGGTCGGGGAGGAAGCTTTCTTT.

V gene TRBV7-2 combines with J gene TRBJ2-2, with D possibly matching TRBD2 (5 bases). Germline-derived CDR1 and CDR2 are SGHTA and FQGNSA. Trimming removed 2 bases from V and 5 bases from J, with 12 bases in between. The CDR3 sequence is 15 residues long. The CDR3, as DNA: TGTGCCAGCAGCTTATATTCTGGCGGGACCGGGGAGCTGTTTTTT. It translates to CASSLYSGGTGELFF.

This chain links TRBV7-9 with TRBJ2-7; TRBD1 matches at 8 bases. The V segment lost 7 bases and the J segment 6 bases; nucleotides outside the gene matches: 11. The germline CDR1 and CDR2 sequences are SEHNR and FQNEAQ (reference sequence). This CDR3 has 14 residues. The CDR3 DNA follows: TGTGCCAGCAATCAAGGACAGGGCTTAGGCGAGCAGTACTTC. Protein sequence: CASNQGQGLGEQYF. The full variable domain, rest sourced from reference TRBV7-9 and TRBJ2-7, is DTGVSQNPRHKITKRGQNVTFRCDPISEHNRLYWYRQTLGQGPEFLTYFQNEAQLEKSRLLSDRFSAERPKGSFSTLEIQRTEQGDSAMYLCASNQGQGLGEQYFGPGTRLTVT.